The 22 T cell receptor beta chains below come from one sample, sequenced in a study of cytomegalovirus exposure and HLA in healthy donors. Use of 60 Vbeta and 13 Jbeta primers characterized the PCR. Sequencing used immunoSEQ multiplex PCR; TCRdb keeps in-frame clones, though not all of them. Of some 150,000 clones listed, roughly 8.8% were seen once; the top ten hold more than 6.5%. Sequencing input: PBMCs. Source of these receptors: a middle-aged woman in good health and CMV-seropositive.

The table lists this clone with a few counts. The chain joins TRBV4-3 to TRBJ1-5; D is ambiguous. This CDR3 region has 15 residues. The V end was cut by 0 bases, the J end by 7 bases, with 13 bases between. Germline V gene sequence: CDR1 LGHNA, CDR2 YSLEER. The CDR3 DNA follows: TGCGCCAGCAGCCAAGACGTATACGGGTTCCAGCCCCAGCATTTT. Translating gives CASSQDVYGFQPQHF.

The chain links TRBV11-2 to TRBJ2-2; the D is unclear. The CDR3 has 16 amino acids. Trimming shortened V by 7 bases and J by 0 bases, and 15 bases separated the two germline ends. Germline V CDR1 and CDR2: SGHAT, FQNNGV. The CDR3 sequence is CASNTYIGSNTGELFF. CDR3 sequence (DNA): TGTGCCAGCAACACTTACATCGGGTCGAACACCGGGGAGCTGTTTTTT.

The chain is built from TRBV27 and TRBJ1-2; TRBD1 might be the D (5 bases). The CDR3 covers 15 residues. V lost 4 bases and J lost 4, with 16 bases in between. Germline CDR1 MNHEY, CDR2 SMNVEV (reference sequence). The CDR3 region is CASSSPATGGYGYTF. The DNA of the CDR3 is TGTGCCAGCAGTTCTCCAGCAACCGGGGGCTATGGCTACACCTTC.

V and J are TRBV9 and TRBJ2-2, with 10 nucleotides matching TRBD2. The CDR3 sequence is 17 residues long. After removal of 3 bases from V and 1 base from J, the junction contained 6 bases not matched to a gene. Germline V gene data show CDR1 as SGDLS and CDR2 as YYNGEE. This chain's CDR3 is CASSGNLAGENTGELFF. CDR3 coding DNA: TGTGCCAGCAGCGGGAATCTAGCGGGGGAGAACACCGGGGAGCTGTTTTTT.

The rearrangement joins TRBV7-8 to TRBJ2-2; D is possibly TRBD1 (5 bases). Trimming took off 2 bases at V and 7 bases at J, with 14 bases between the two ends. The CDR3 length is 15 residues. The germline V gene encodes CDR1 SGHVS and CDR2 FQNEAQ. CDR3 region: CASSLMGPANGELFF. CDR3 DNA: TGTGCCAGCAGCTTAATGGGGCCAGCAAACGGGGAGCTGTTTTTT. The full variable domain, completed using reference TRBV7-8 and TRBJ2-2, is GAGVSQSPRYKVAKRGQDVALRCDPISGHVSLFWYQQALGQGPEFLTYFQNEAQLDKSGLPSDRFFAERPEGSVSTLKIQRTQQEDSAVYLCASSLMGPANGELFFGEGSRLTVL.

This clone was found a few times. This sequence joins TRBV7-6 and TRBJ1-5; 8 bases map to TRBD1. Trimming cost V 6 bases and J 4 bases; bases outside gene matches: 5. The germline gives CDR1 SGHVS, CDR2 FNYEAQ. CDR3 length: 14 residues. The CDR3 reads CASSRQGTNQPQHF. The CDR3 DNA reads as TGTGCCAGCAGTAGACAGGGGACTAATCAGCCCCAGCATTTT.

This clone turned up a few times. The chain joins TRBV2 to TRBJ2-3; D possibly corresponds to TRBD1 (6 bases). V was clipped by 7 bases and J by 1 base, with 21 bases between them. Germline V gene lookup returns CDR1 SNHLY and CDR2 FYNNEI. This CDR3 is built from 17 residues. CDR3 region: CASKGTPIGAGTDTQYF. As DNA, the CDR3 is TGTGCCAGCAAGGGGACACCAATAGGGGCTGGCACAGATACGCAGTATTTT.

The rearrangement uses TRBV7-2 and TRBJ1-2, with 9 bases aligning to TRBD1. V dropped 3 bases and J dropped 5; count of bases not matched to a gene: 4. This CDR3 contains 14 residues. CDR1 is SGHTA and CDR2 is FQGNSA in the germline V gene. The CDR3 nucleotides are TGTGCCAGCAGCTTGGGACAGGGAGCTTATGGCTACACCTTC. This codes for CASSLGQGAYGYTF.

This clone was seen more than once but under ten times. This chain connects TRBV7-9 to TRBJ2-1; 8 nucleotides line up with TRBD1. Germline V lookup: CDR1 SEHNR, CDR2 FQNEAQ (reference sequence). The V gene end was trimmed by 0 bases and the J gene end by 8 bases; junction bases not matched to a gene: 6. The CDR3 spans 15 residues. Written as DNA, the CDR3 is TGTGCCAGCAGCTTAGCGGCCGGACAGGGTGATGAGCAGTTCTTC. It yields the protein CASSLAAGQGDEQFF.

This clone turned up a few times. The chain uses TRBV18 and TRBJ2-1; D ambiguous. Trimming cost V 10 bases and J 0 bases, with 13 bases left between them. In germline, CDR1 is KGHSH, CDR2 LQKENI. This CDR3 contains 14 residues. The CDR3 DNA is TGTGCCACCTTCTCTTCCCGCTCCTACAATGAGCAGTTCTTC. This translates into CATFSSRSYNEQFF. The entire variable domain, with the rest obtained from reference TRBV18 and TRBJ2-1, is as follows: NAGVMQNPRHLVRRRGQEARLRCSPMKGHSHVYWYRQLPEEGLKFMVYLQKENIIDESGMPKERFSAEFPKEGPSILRIQQVVRGDSAAYFCATFSSRSYNEQFFGPGTRLTVL.

This clone was observed a few times. The rearrangement uses TRBV5-1 and TRBJ2-2, with D maybe TRBD2 (5 bases). CDR3 length equals 15 residues. Germline lookup yields CDR1 SGHRS and CDR2 YFSETQ. V lost 1 base to trimming and J lost 5 bases, with 12 bases between them. CDR3 coding DNA: TGCGCCAGCAGCTTGTATCCGGGGTGGACCGGGGAGCTGTTTTTT. Translating gives CASSLYPGWTGELFF.

This clone was seen more than once but under ten times. The DNA of the CDR3 is TGTGCCAGCAGTAAAGTGGGGGACTTCCAAGAGACCCAGTACTTC. This translates into CASSKVGDFQETQYF. The chain combines TRBV6-1 with TRBJ2-5; D might be TRBD2 (6 bases). Trimming took 5 bases from V and 1 from J, leaving 14 bases between them. This CDR3 has 15 residues. Per germline, CDR1 MNHNS and CDR2 SASEGT.

The V gene is TRBV18, the J gene TRBJ2-1; TRBD2 agrees at 9 bases. CDR1 KGHSH and CDR2 LQKENI come from the germline V gene. V lost 0 bases, J lost 0 bases, and 6 bases stayed unmatched. The CDR3 contains 18 residues. The CDR3, as DNA: TGTGCCAGCTCACCACCCCGGCCAGCGGGGGGCTCCTACAATGAGCAGTTCTTC. This gives the protein CASSPPRPAGGSYNEQFF.

This clone has more than one count but fewer than ten. This chain links TRBV27 with TRBJ2-1; TRBD2 matches at 8 bases. The CDR3 is made up of 14 amino acids. CDR1 is MNHEY, CDR2 SMNVEV, per germline (reference sequence). Trimming at V came to 3 bases and at J to 3 bases, leaving 1 base not matched to a gene. CDR3 sequence reads: CASSFGGVYNEQFF. DNA for the CDR3: TGTGCCAGCAGTTTCGGGGGGGTCTACAATGAGCAGTTCTTC.

This clone has a handful of counts. This chain links TRBV5-1 with TRBJ1-1; weak D call: TRBD1 (5 bases). The CDR3 is made up of 14 amino acids. V was clipped by 3 bases and J by 1 base, with 10 bases between them. From germline, CDR1 is SGHRS and CDR2 YFSETQ. CDR3: CASSSGPSNTEAFF. As DNA, the CDR3 is TGCGCCAGCAGCTCAGGGCCCTCGAACACTGAAGCTTTCTTT.

With regard to this clone: One end of the junction fails to match germline, which may point to a read error. Other DNA variants within this sample encode the same CDR3. The chain couples TRBV5-5 to TRBJ1-2; D may be TRBD1 (6 bases). The CDR3 totals 15 residues. CDR1 is SGHKS and CDR2 is YYEKEE in the germline V gene (reference sequence). CDR3 residues: CASSLDSREGDGYTF. The CDR3 bases are TGTGCCAGCAGCTTGGACAGTAGGGAGGGGGATGGTTACACCTTC.

This sequence joins TRBV29-1 and TRBJ1-3, with 8 bases identical to TRBD1. Trimming cost V 7 bases and J 4 bases; bases outside gene matches: 6. This CDR3 comprises 13 residues. Per the germline V gene, CDR1 is SQVTM and CDR2 is ANQGSEA. The CDR3 here is CSAGQAKGNTIYF. The CDR3 coding sequence is TGCAGCGCGGGACAGGCAAAAGGAAACACCATATATTTT.

The V call is TRBV7-6, the J call TRBJ2-5; the D is unclear. CDR3 length: 12 amino acids. V lost 1 base and J 5 bases, leaving 5 bases between the germline ends. Looked up from germline, CDR1 is SGHVS and CDR2 is FNYEAQ. CDR3 bases: TGTGCCAGCAGCTTAGTCGGGGAGACCCAGTACTTC. Its protein product is CASSLVGETQYF. The whole variable domain, filled in from reference TRBV7-6 and TRBJ2-5, reads GAGVSQSPRYKVTKRGQDVALRCDPISGHVSLYWYRQALGQGPEFLTYFNYEAQQDKSGLPNDRFSAERPEGSISTLTIQRTEQRDSAMYRCASSLVGETQYFGPGTRLLVL.

The chain links TRBV29-1 to TRBJ1-4, with D unclear. The CDR3 sequence is 13 residues long. From germline, CDR1 is SQVTM and CDR2 ANQGSEA. Between the trimmed V and J ends, which lost 7 bases and 2 bases, there was a span of 11 bases. CDR3 nucleotide sequence: TGCAGCGCCGCGGCGGCGACTAATGAAAAACTGTTTTTT. This translates into CSAAAATNEKLFF.

This clone was counted a few times. CDR3 sequence: CASSEYETAYGYTF. In DNA, the CDR3 is TGTGCCAGCAGTGAATATGAGACAGCCTATGGCTACACCTTC. The rearrangement uses TRBV2 and TRBJ1-2; D perhaps matches TRBD1 (5 bases). V lost 2 bases to trimming and J lost 4 bases, with 11 bases between them. The germline gives CDR1 SNHLY, CDR2 FYNNEI. The CDR3 contains 14 residues.

This chain links TRBV6-6 with TRBJ1-2, with a possible D match to TRBD1 (6 bases). V dropped 2 bases and J dropped 5 bases, with 15 bases sitting between them. CDR1 is MNHNY, CDR2 SVGAGI, per germline (reference sequence). This CDR3 contains 15 residues. The CDR3 region has the DNA TGTGCCAGCAGTTACCTTGGACAGAATCCATATGGCTACACCTTC. This translates into CASSYLGQNPYGYTF.

This clone was seen only a few times. The chain employs TRBV7-8 and TRBJ1-6, with D maybe TRBD1 (6 bases). Trimming removed 4 bases at V and 0 bases at J, with 19 bases between. CDR3 length: 19 amino acids. The germline CDR1 and CDR2 sequences are SGHVS and FQNEAQ. CDR3 sequence (DNA): TGTGCCAGCAGCTCCCACCTCAGACAGGCTAGCTCCTATAATTCACCCCTCCACTTT. The encoded protein is CASSSHLRQASSYNSPLHF. The entire variable domain, with the rest obtained from reference TRBV7-8 and TRBJ1-6, is as follows: GAGVSQSPRYKVAKRGQDVALRCDPISGHVSLFWYQQALGQGPEFLTYFQNEAQLDKSGLPSDRFFAERPEGSVSTLKIQRTQQEDSAVYLCASSSHLRQASSYNSPLHFGNGTRLTVT.